Sequencing of this TCR beta chain was carried out in a study of blood T cell repertoires in COVID-19. Study as a whole: Samples came from the United States, Italy and Spain, spanning acute and convalescent COVID-19. Sample material is recorded as cDNA or gDNA derived from T cells, B-cell-depleted T cells, or PBMCs.

This CDR3 comprises 14 residues. CDR1 and CDR2 from the germline V gene are SNHLY and FYNNEI. Unmatched junction bases numbered 9, after V lost 7 bases and J lost 8 bases. In the authors' workflow: Amplification of reference gene primers was used by the study to estimate nucleated cell counts. Produced via immunoSEQ multiplex PCR; TCRdb's table is partial and in-frame only. That table supplies the V and J calls and clone size; D and trimming were determined from the DNA. The sample gives more than 90,000 clones, around 67% of which show up once; around 23% is in the top ten. Sequencing used peripheral blood. This clonotype was sampled from a woman aged 55-69 years in a cohort sampled during active or convalescent COVID-19. The V call is TRBV2, the J call TRBJ1-2, with TRBD1 identical over 11 bases. CDR3 nucleotide sequence: TGTGCCAGCAACCCGGACAGGGGGCCCGGGGGCTACACCTTC. It specifies CASNPDRGPGGYTF.